This record covers a single T cell receptor (beta chain). The antigen is unknown. Researchers generated TCR beta cDNA from approximately 0.55 ug of total RNA, relying on a constant-region primer. The TCR beta library was amplified through three nested multiplex PCR rounds in a modified ARM-PCR procedure. In the first two PCR rounds, TRBV1-TRBV30 forward primers were paired with a C-beta reverse primer, and each round lasted roughly 10 cycles. Via MiXCR, TCRdb re-called the multiplex PCR reads, giving one row per CDR3 protein. The sample consists of hundreds of thousands of distinct CDR3 sequences, around 50% of them appearing once. This entry comes from a study of tumor-infiltrating lymphocytes in primary liver carcinoma. In the study overall: Male and female patients aged 30 to 69 years made up the cohort. Study-level results: A significantly higher top-250-clone fraction was recorded for tumors than for blood (p = 0.039).

With 3 bases removed from V and 7 bases from J, the gap between germline ends came to 13 bases. The CDR3 totals 15 residues. It was unsorted whole blood that yielded blood RNA, and germline DNA was also extracted. Around 4.1 milliliters of peripheral blood were collected before surgery. V is TRBV12-3 or TRBV12-4 and J is TRBJ1-6, with D unclear. This receptor was taken from a woman in her 30s with primary liver carcinoma and hepatitis B virus infection. The sample comprised peripheral blood. CDR3 amino acids: CASSFTGLPNSPLHF. CDR3 DNA sequence: TGTGCCAGCAGTTTTACGGGATTACCCAATTCACCCCTCCACTTT.